One sample yielded the 25 T cell receptor beta chains listed below, sequenced in a study of T cell changes during pregnancy in multiple sclerosis. Using immunoSEQ multiplex PCR, the repertoire was profiled, and TCRdb retains in-frame clones only, with some absent. The sample lists fewer than 90,000 clones; roughly 93% were seen once. Sequenced material: peripheral blood, taken in the third trimester of pregnancy. Receptors were obtained from a female donor with multiple sclerosis, enrolled in a pregnancy study.

This chain uses TRBV4-3 with TRBJ1-1, with unresolved D. Per the germline V gene, CDR1 is LGHNA and CDR2 is YSLEER. The ends were cut back, 0 bases at V and 1 base at J, with 3 bases in the middle. This CDR3 contains 13 residues. This CDR3 is CASSQERNTEAFF. CDR3 DNA sequence: TGCGCCAGCAGCCAAGAGAGGAACACTGAAGCTTTCTTT.

The chain uses TRBV18 and TRBJ2-7, with a weak D call TRBD1 (7 bases). Germline assignment: CDR1 KGHSH and CDR2 LQKENI. This CDR3 has 15 residues. Trimming removed 1 base at V and 2 bases at J, with 12 bases between. The CDR3 protein is CASSPRQGGAYEQYF. The CDR3 bases are TGTGCCAGCTCACCACGGCAGGGGGGAGCCTACGAGCAGTACTTC.

CDR3 nucleotides: TGTGCCAGCAGCTTTTCGGTGGACGAGCAGTACTTC. It encodes CASSFSVDEQYF. The rearrangement joins TRBV5-6 to TRBJ2-7; D not resolved. Per the germline V gene, CDR1 is SGHDT and CDR2 is YYEEEE. The CDR3 is 12 residues long. Trimming left V 2 bases short and J 5 bases short, with 8 bases between.

V usage is TRBV28 and J usage is TRBJ1-5; a weak D match, TRBD1 (5 bases). Trimming left V 4 bases short and J 1 base short, with 14 bases between. Germline V CDR1 and CDR2: MDHEN, SYDVKM. The CDR3 consists of 16 residues. As DNA, the CDR3 is TGTGCCAGCAGTTCCCCCGGAGGGGCGAGCAATCAGCCCCAGCATTTT. Its protein product is CASSSPGGASNQPQHF.

The sample holds one count of this clone. The chain recombines TRBV5-1 with TRBJ2-5, with TRBD2 as a possible D gene (5 bases). Trimming removed 0 bases from V and 3 bases from J, with 6 bases in between. Germline V lookup: CDR1 SGHRS, CDR2 YFSETQ. This CDR3 is 13 amino acids long. CDR3 in DNA: TGCGCCAGCAGCTTGGTCGGGAAAGAGACCCAGTACTTC. It specifies CASSLVGKETQYF.

The rearrangement links TRBV7-2 to TRBJ2-3; 10 bases match TRBD1. V was pared by 3 bases and J by 5 bases, with 14 bases of the junction left unmatched. From germline, CDR1 is SGHTA and CDR2 FQGNSA. The CDR3 contains 18 residues. The CDR3 sequence: CASSFPPAGTGAKDTQYF. The CDR3 bases are TGTGCCAGCAGCTTCCCACCCGCCGGGACAGGGGCGAAAGATACGCAGTATTTT.

V is TRBV19 and J is TRBJ2-4; 9 bases align to TRBD1. After removal of 4 bases from V and 11 bases from J, the junction contained 15 bases not matched to a gene. The germline V gene has CDR1 LNHDA and CDR2 SQIVND (reference sequence). The CDR3 consists of 16 residues. CDR3 nucleotide sequence: TGTGCCAGTAGTAACGCGTACAGGGGGCCGAGATCGGTTCAGTACTTC. Residues: CASSNAYRGPRSVQYF.

The chain links TRBV9 to TRBJ2-1; D is perhaps TRBD2 (5 bases). The length of the CDR3 is 15 residues. CDR1 and CDR2 from the germline V gene are SGDLS and YYNGEE. V lost 2 bases and J 5 bases, leaving 14 bases between the germline ends. CDR3 bases: TGTGCCAGCAGCGTCAGTTGGACTGGAAACAATGAGCAGTTCTTC. It encodes CASSVSWTGNNEQFF.

This sequence joins TRBV4-1 and TRBJ2-1; 8 bases agree with TRBD1. The CDR3 sequence is 16 residues long. V dropped 1 base and J dropped 4; count of bases not matched to a gene: 6. Per germline, CDR1 MGHRA and CDR2 YSYEKL. CDR3 nucleotides: TGCGCCAGCAGCCAAGCTCCGACAGGGGAGTACAATGAGCAGTTCTTC. It yields the protein CASSQAPTGEYNEQFF.

The chain combines TRBV6-5 with TRBJ1-5, with TRBD1 as a possible D gene (6 bases). CDR1 and CDR2 (germline): MNHEY, SVGAGI. The V gene lost 7 bases and the J gene lost 1 base, with 14 bases spanning the gap. CDR3 length: 15 amino acids. CDR3 sequence reads: CASKRVQGSNQPQHF. The CDR3 DNA reads TGTGCCAGCAAAAGGGTTCAGGGGAGCAATCAGCCCCAGCATTTT.

The chain links TRBV11-2 to TRBJ2-1, with a weak D call TRBD2 (6 bases). The CDR3 spans 16 residues. Germline V gene lookup returns CDR1 SGHAT and CDR2 FQNNGV. Trimming took 7 bases from V and 3 from J, leaving 19 bases between them. Here the CDR3 DNA reads TGTGCCAGCACCCGAGGTTGGGGGGAGAACTACAATGAGCAGTTCTTC. This codes for CASTRGWGENYNEQFF.

This sequence joins TRBV6-5 and TRBJ1-3; D remains unclear. This CDR3 contains 11 residues. V gave up 8 bases and J gave up 6 bases, with 8 bases separating them. CDR1 and CDR2 from the germline V gene are MNHEY and SVGAGI. The CDR3 nucleotides read TGTGCCAGCCTACCTACAAACACCATATATTTT. Its translation is CASLPTNTIYF.

CDR3 region: CASSLETGGGGYTF. In nucleotides, the CDR3 is TGTGCCAGCAGCTTGGAGACAGGGGGCGGAGGCTACACCTTC. This chain connects TRBV5-4 to TRBJ1-2; TRBD1 matches 10 bases. The CDR3 is 14 amino acids. The junction had 4 bases not matched to a gene; V was cut back by 0 bases and J by 8 bases. Germline assignment: CDR1 SGHNT and CDR2 YYREEE (reference sequence).

CDR3 sequence (DNA): TGCGCCAGCAGCTCAGGGGGCGGCTCAGAGACCCAGTACTTC. Its protein product is CASSSGGGSETQYF. The genes are TRBV5-1 and TRBJ2-5, with 8 positions matching TRBD1. This CDR3 is built from 14 residues. CDR1 and CDR2 from the germline V gene are SGHRS and YFSETQ. Germline trimming cut 3 bases from V and 4 bases from J; bases unmatched to any gene: 5.

This chain uses TRBV11-3 with TRBJ2-1, with TRBD2 matching over 11 bases. J lost 8 bases, V lost 4 bases, and 7 bases had no gene match. Per the germline V gene, CDR1 is SGHNT and CDR2 is YENEEA. The CDR3 sequence is 15 residues long. DNA for the CDR3: TGTGCCAGCAGCTCTACTAGCGGGAGTCTCCATGAGCAGTTCTTC. It encodes CASSSTSGSLHEQFF.

The rearrangement uses TRBV6-5 and TRBJ1-1, with 12 nucleotides matching TRBD1. CDR3 size: 16 residues. Germline values: CDR1 MNHEY, CDR2 SVGAGI. V lost 2 bases, J lost 3 bases, and 4 bases stayed unmatched. The CDR3 coding sequence is TGTGCCAGCAGTTACCGGGACAGGGGGCGGGACACTGAAGCTTTCTTT. Its translation is CASSYRDRGRDTEAFF.

This chain links TRBV20-1 with TRBJ1-1; no clear D gene. This CDR3 is built from 11 residues. Trimming removed 3 bases at V and 2 bases at J, with 4 bases between. Germline V gives CDR1 DFQATT, CDR2 SNEGSKA (reference sequence). The CDR3 spells CSASYNTEAFF. In DNA form, the CDR3 reads TGCAGTGCTAGCTACAACACTGAAGCTTTCTTT.

The rearrangement joins TRBV5-8 to TRBJ2-3, with D possibly matching TRBD2 (6 bases). Germline CDR1 SGHTS, CDR2 YDEGEE. CDR3 size: 15 residues. V lost 0 bases to trimming and J lost 0 bases, with 8 bases between them. CDR3 coding DNA: TGTGCCAGCAGCTTGGGCAGCGGGAGCACAGATACGCAGTATTTT. This translates into CASSLGSGSTDTQYF.

V and J are TRBV7-9 and TRBJ2-1; perhaps TRBD2 as D (7 bases). With 5 bases removed from V and 5 bases from J, the gap between germline ends came to 16 bases. The CDR3 length is 15 residues. Germline CDR1 reads SEHNR; CDR2 reads FQNEAQ (reference sequence). CDR3: CASSREGRGDNEQFF. The CDR3 DNA sequence: TGTGCCAGCAGCCGAGAAGGGAGGGGGGACAATGAGCAGTTCTTC.

The V and J genes are TRBV29-1 and TRBJ1-1; 7 bases agree with TRBD1. Germline V lookup: CDR1 SQVTM, CDR2 ANQGSEA. The CDR3 totals 17 residues. V shed 3 bases and J 10 bases; nucleotides not matched to a gene: 23. CDR3 DNA: TGCAGCGTTGAGAGCCCAGGGGGGCTCCCGCGATATGCCGGAGCTTTCTTT. Translation gives CSVESPGGLPRYAGAFF.

V usage is TRBV2 and J usage is TRBJ1-3; D is unclear. The ends were cut back, 10 bases at V and 2 bases at J, with 9 bases in the middle. The CDR3 consists of 12 residues. Germline V gene sequence: CDR1 SNHLY, CDR2 FYNNEI. This CDR3 reads CATASTGNTIYF. The CDR3 bases are TGTGCCACCGCGAGCACTGGAAACACCATATATTTT.

V is TRBV7-9 and J is TRBJ2-3, with unresolved D. The CDR3 covers 12 residues. From germline, CDR1 is SEHNR and CDR2 FQNEAQ (reference sequence). Between the trimmed V and J ends, which lost 6 bases and 7 bases, there was a span of 11 bases. The CDR3 DNA reads TGTGCCAGCAGAGCAGCGAGGCATACGCAGTATTTT. Its protein product is CASRAARHTQYF.

The V and J genes are TRBV19 and TRBJ2-7, with 7 nucleotides matching TRBD2. This CDR3 has 12 residues. V gave up 9 bases and J gave up 2 bases; unmatched junction bases: 4. The germline gives CDR1 LNHDA, CDR2 SQIVND (reference sequence). Here the CDR3 DNA reads TGTGCCAGCCGGGACTATACCTACGAGCAGTACTTC. This sequence encodes CASRDYTYEQYF.

The V and J genes are TRBV6-5 and TRBJ1-2; 7 nucleotides match TRBD1. This CDR3 spans 14 amino acids. V shed 2 bases, J shed 1 base, and the junction held 1 base outside the gene matches. Germline loops: CDR1 MNHEY, CDR2 SVGAGI. The CDR3, as DNA: TGTGCCAGCAGTTACACAGGGGTTAACTATGGCTACACCTTC. Protein: CASSYTGVNYGYTF.

The J gene is TRBJ2-1, the V gene TRBV12-5; D uncertain. Germline assignment: CDR1 LGHNT and CDR2 FRNRAP. V lost 5 bases to trimming and J lost 8 bases, with 10 bases between them. The CDR3 is 12 amino acids. Here the CDR3 reads CASGQEGDEQFF. CDR3 nucleotides: TGTGCTAGTGGTCAAGAAGGAGATGAGCAGTTCTTC. Based on the CDR3 plus reference TRBV12-5 and TRBJ2-1, the full variable domain is DARVTQTPRHKVTEMGQEVTMRCQPILGHNTVFWYRQTMMQGLELLAYFRNRAPLDDSGMPKDRFSAEMPDATLATLKIQPSEPRDSAVYFCASGQEGDEQFFGPGTRLTVL.